This TCR beta chain appears in the sequencing data of a study of cytomegalovirus exposure and HLA in healthy donors (dated by TCRdb to 2016 to 2017). Background on the whole study: An earlier analysis of around 600 of the donors reported 250 to 300 Gb of sequence data and 117 million unique TCR beta sequences from roughly 200 million T cells. A later analysis re-examined previously published TCR beta repertoires from 600 to 700 donors and added high-resolution HLA genotyping to investigate patterns of TCR occurrence. Donor age, sex, ethnicity and CMV serostatus were collected together with the repertoire data. The study aimed to test whether signatures of past pathogen exposure could be identified by cataloging public T cell receptors. Using immunosequencing, the study profiled T cell repertoires from roughly 650 subjects and related those repertoires to cytomegalovirus serostatus. To predict cytomegalovirus infection status, the study combined high-throughput TCR immunosequencing, statistical association of individual TCRs with disease status, and machine learning. Typing coverage varied by locus: roughly 629-630 donors for A, B, C, DRB1 and DQB1; about 520 for DQA1; about 570 for DPA1; 450 to 480 for DPB1. HLA typing covered class I and class II loci at four-digit resolution. All discovery cohort repertoires had been generated on a single sequencing platform. To decide whether each TCR beta V gene segment behaved as functional or pseudogenic, an earlier analysis of some 580 of the donors relied on high-throughput TCR beta sequencing. In the later analysis, no new phenotypic data were used to find candidate immune exposures; instead, reliance was placed on TCR beta sequences and their occurrence across donors. On average, around 200,000 unique TCR beta nucleotide sequences were sequenced per donor among 398 genotyped donors of the cohort, with roughly 18% of those sequences being non-productive. Of the 300 to 500 genotyped donors, 75% to 85% were placed in the genetic ancestry cluster associated with self-reported Caucasian donors. Along with the approximately 600-subject first cohort, a separate validation cohort of over a hundred different subjects was used. An early release that covered roughly 600 HLA-typed donors contained about 290 gigabases of sequencing data and 70 million to 100 million unique TCR sequences. Four to six DR-DQ haplotypes were handled as single units for association and clustering, since linkage in the cohort was strong. In a later genetic analysis, genome-wide SNP genotypes for about 65% of the 666 donors were used, and that subset was treated as a discovery cohort. Results the study describes overall, beyond this receptor: It was suggested by the authors that the approach could potentially be generalized to other disease states and immunological phenotypes. Because some donors lacked HLA typing at each locus, the association tests relied only on the typed subset. A few of the identified cytomegalovirus-associated TCR beta chains were confirmed in vitro to be specific for cytomegalovirus antigens. In a later analysis, the rate of TCR association differed among HLA loci, with DRB1 alleles having the most associated TCRs and HLA-C alleles having the fewest. According to a later analysis, most CMV-associated TCR beta chains appeared to be HLA-restricted, and the HLA associations seemed to be driven largely by CMV exposure. Across donors, most TCR sequences were observed very rarely, whereas some public TCRs were present in many individuals. In a later analysis, HLA-associated TCR beta chains showed more clonal expansion and lower generation probabilities than non-associated chains that were equally common. A further reported finding was that TCR beta sequences accurately predicted the HLA-A and HLA-B alleles for most subjects in the first cohort. Specific HLA alleles were associated with roughly 16,000 TCR beta sequences at a false discovery rate of 0.05 in a later analysis. Linkage disequilibrium might explain the correlated functional status among segregating V segments, but an unknown experimental factor could not be excluded. The earlier analysis of nearly 600 of the donors excluded roughly 17 rarely observed V segments, including chromosome 9 orphons, because counts were too low. The 87-base-pair reads could not distinguish some IMGT-functional V segments, including TRBV6-2 and TRBV6-3, so those segments were excluded. In both the original and validation cohorts, the classifier was reported to diagnose cytomegalovirus status with high specificity and sensitivity. Sequencing depth was assumed to be roughly uniform across donors in the presence/absence analyses, though that assumption may not hold. Immune exposure information for the cohort was limited to CMV serostatus. In a later genetic analysis, fewer N-insertions in productive TCRs were reported among donors in an Asian-associated ancestry cluster than the 666-donor mean. In an earlier analysis of a few hundred of the donors, most TCR beta V segments were observed in productive rearrangements about 87% or about 30% of the time, broadly matching IMGT annotations. According to a later analysis, parvovirus B19, influenza, CMV and Epstein-Barr virus appeared linked to several top co-occurrence clusters. A total of 164 TCR beta chains were listed by the study as associated with cytomegalovirus. When HLA alleles, especially DR and DQ, strongly co-occurred, attributing TCR associations to individual alleles was difficult. This cohort had only TCR beta chains sequenced, and the lack of alpha or paired-chain data limited which features could be detected. A later genetic analysis associated a missense DCLRE1C variant with V-gene and J-gene trimming of TCR beta chains, and an independent cohort replicated the association. The sequencing pipeline was judged likely to have produced a cluster of highly shared sequence variants as a technical artifact.

The cohort was made up of approximately 700 healthy bone marrow donors. Cohort members were all nominally healthy when sampled, although unrecorded immune exposures were likely present. The donor was CMV seronegative and belonged to the group of several hundred seronegative cohort members. A peripheral blood sample was collected from each donor, and TCR beta sequencing was performed on peripheral blood mononuclear cells. Genomic DNA extraction from the blood cell samples was performed with the Qiagen DNeasy Blood Extraction Kit. Receptors were amplified or captured by the immunoSEQ multiplex PCR assay. For the multiplex PCR, a mixture combining 60 forward primers for TCR Vbeta segments and 13 reverse primers for TCR Jbeta segments was used. The CDR3 region of rearranged TCR beta genes was amplified from genomic DNA with a multiplex PCR assay. On the Illumina HiSeq System, the amplified TCR beta libraries were sequenced as 87-base-pair reads. Per the original workflow: Across the 500 to 750 repertoires, a later analysis counted 60 million to 90 million unique TCR beta chains, around 10 million of which were shared by at least two donors. Raw reads were error-corrected and collapsed into unique sequences with a nearest-neighbor algorithm that merged closely related sequences to remove PCR and sequencing errors. Alignment of CDR3 sequences to IMGT reference sequences was used to assign V, D and J gene segments. For a sequence to be retained, a match of at least six nucleotides to both a V gene segment and a J gene segment was required. A rearrangement counted as productive if the CDR3 had no stop codons and remained in frame with V and J, and every other rearrangement counted as non-productive. CDR3 was defined according to IMGT convention as the region running from the second conserved V-encoded cysteine to the conserved J-encoded phenylalanine. The earlier analysis of around 640 of the donors excluded sequences that lacked an unambiguous match to a single V gene segment. In an earlier analysis of 587 of the donors, a V segment was called functional when productive rearrangements were above 56.7%, and segregating when the standard deviation between donors exceeded 5%. A statistical classification framework was built for diagnosing cytomegalovirus status from the catalog of TCR beta chain sequences. In a later analysis, TCR nucleotide sequences were compared against IMGT/GENE-DB human TR gene sequences so that V and J genes could be assigned. In a later analysis, CDR3 sequences and most-parsimonious VDJ recombination scenarios were assigned using the TCRdist pipeline. A later analysis defined each TCR beta chain by its CDR3 amino acid sequence plus V-gene family, and excluded reads lacking a unique V-gene family. In a later analysis, 450 to 600 highly shared, low-generation-probability nucleotide sequences were removed to address suspected cross-contamination and a sequencing artifact. In a later analysis, a clonal expansion index was calculated for each public chain from normalized within-repertoire ranks of inferred template counts. In a later analysis, generation probabilities were computed with a VDJ recombination model fitted to out-of-frame rearrangements, and the resulting probabilities were checked against IGoR. Hypergeometric tests were used in a later analysis to score TCR-TCR, TCR-HLA and TCR-CMV co-occurrence, with a repertoire-size bias correction applied to the TCR pairs. A later analysis estimated false discovery rates by permuting HLA or CMV assignments 20 times. In a later analysis, co-occurring TCRs were grouped with DBSCAN, and TCRdist sequence similarity was added when clustering was performed within HLA-allele-positive subsets. Repertoires with fewer than 30,000 or more than 120,000 public chains, plus five repertoires with anomalous nucleotide sharing, were excluded from co-occurrence clustering. The table comes from immuneACCESS by way of TCRdb, which keeps in-frame sequences with V and J called. Part of the clones is missing from these tables; in studies checked, under half for an unresolved V gene and the rest for unknown reasons. The DNA gave D and trimming, while V, J and clone size come from that table. Across this sample there are 140,000 to 150,000 clones, with about 81% seen only once. The ten top clones hold 6.5% to 9% of the sample.

This clone was detected only once. Its antigen is currently not known. There are no base qualities to consult, and no much larger clone falls within one base. The CDR3 goes from the cysteine to the phenylalanine over 14 residues. Only CDR3 DNA is held: 42 bases, read in frame from base 1. CDR1 and CDR2 are drawn from the germline V gene: SQVTM, ANQGSEA. Deletion took 0 bases off V and 5 bases off J, with a span of 11 bases between the germline ends. The sequencing input was PBMCs. The receptor was derived from a man aged 25 to 40 in good health and CMV-seronegative. This receptor chain uses TRBV29-1 and TRBJ2-1; TRBD2 is possibly the D segment (6 matching bases). Here is the DNA: TGCAGCGTTGAAGATTTCCAGCGGGACAATGAGCAGTTCTTC. It translates to CSVEDFQRDNEQFF.